The sequence of this T cell receptor (beta chain) was determined in a study of a mutant IDH1 vaccine in newly diagnosed glioma. Study at large: Patients, over weeks 1, 3, 5, 7, 11, 15, 19 and 23, received a total of eight vaccinations. Patients received vaccination from 4-6 weeks after radiotherapy alone, or with temozolomide cycles.

Study findings and constraints: Among patients, 90% to 95% showed immune responses induced by the vaccine. Changes in top peripheral clonotypes did not appear linked to pseudoprogression.

Points on this clone: What it binds is unknown. Other nucleotide sequences from this sample produce the same CDR3.

The germline CDR1 and CDR2 sequences are LNHDA and SQIVND (reference sequence). Trimming removed 1 base from V and 5 bases from J, with 8 bases in between. There are 13 residues in the CDR3. Time point of the sample: week 23, last vaccination. Each vaccine dose was 300 ug of mutant IDH1 20-mer peptide, with topical imiquimod. Data came from immunoSEQ multiplex PCR; TCRdb stores just in-frame clones and leaves some out. The table has roughly 50,000 clones, about 81% seen once; the top ten hold over 7%. The sequence came from a woman aged 40 to 50 with glioma. Some clones in this sample may be carry-over from other donors' samples. The chain has TRBV19 and TRBJ1-1; no definite D call. This specimen was PBMCs, taken from a glioma patient whose treatment included an IDH1 peptide vaccine. The CDR3 sequence is CASSIGGGTEAFF. As DNA, the CDR3 is TGTGCCAGTAGTATAGGAGGCGGGACTGAAGCTTTCTTT.